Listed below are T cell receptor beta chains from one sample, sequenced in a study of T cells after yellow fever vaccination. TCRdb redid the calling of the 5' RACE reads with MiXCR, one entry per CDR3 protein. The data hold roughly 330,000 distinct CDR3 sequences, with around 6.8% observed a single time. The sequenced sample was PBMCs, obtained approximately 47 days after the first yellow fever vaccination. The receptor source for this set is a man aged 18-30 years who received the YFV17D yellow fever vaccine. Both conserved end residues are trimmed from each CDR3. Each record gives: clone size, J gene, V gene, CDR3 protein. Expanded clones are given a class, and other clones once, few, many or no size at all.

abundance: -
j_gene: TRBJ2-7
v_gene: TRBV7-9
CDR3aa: ASSLMVTGQGFYEQY

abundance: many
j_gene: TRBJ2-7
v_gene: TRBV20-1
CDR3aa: SARLSSYEQY

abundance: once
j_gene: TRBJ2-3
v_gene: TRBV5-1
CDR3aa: ASSFRQPSTDTQY

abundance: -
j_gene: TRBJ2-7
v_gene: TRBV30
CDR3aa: AWSSVVGQRYYEQY

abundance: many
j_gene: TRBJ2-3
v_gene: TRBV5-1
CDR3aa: ASSSATLIDTQY

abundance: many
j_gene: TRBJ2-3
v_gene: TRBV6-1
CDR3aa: ASSIAGGEADTQY

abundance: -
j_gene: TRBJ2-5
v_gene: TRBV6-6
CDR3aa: ASRQGQETQY

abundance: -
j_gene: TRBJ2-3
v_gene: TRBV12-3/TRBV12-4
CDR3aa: ASSLWRGNTDTQY

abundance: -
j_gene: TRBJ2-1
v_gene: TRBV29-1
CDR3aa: SRGFGNEQF

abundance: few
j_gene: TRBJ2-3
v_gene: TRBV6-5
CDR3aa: ASSYWGTGDTDTQY

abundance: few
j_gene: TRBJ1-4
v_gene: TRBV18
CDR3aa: ASSVVGAANEKLF

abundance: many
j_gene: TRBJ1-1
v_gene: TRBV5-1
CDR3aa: ASSLQEGLEAF

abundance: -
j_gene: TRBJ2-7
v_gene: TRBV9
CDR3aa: ASSPDGPKGYEQY

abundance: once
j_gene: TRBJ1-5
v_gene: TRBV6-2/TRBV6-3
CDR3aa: ASSYSGGEGFEQPQH

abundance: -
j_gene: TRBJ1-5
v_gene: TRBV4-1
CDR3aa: ASSPGTPKSYSNQPQH

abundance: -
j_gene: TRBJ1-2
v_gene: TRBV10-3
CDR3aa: AISDYGVNYGYT

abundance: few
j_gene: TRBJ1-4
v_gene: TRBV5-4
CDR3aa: ASSLGWGSNEKLF

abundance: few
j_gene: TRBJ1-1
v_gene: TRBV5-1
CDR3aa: ASSLAGAGDEAF

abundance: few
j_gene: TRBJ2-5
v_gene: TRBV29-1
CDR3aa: SAEQGQETQY

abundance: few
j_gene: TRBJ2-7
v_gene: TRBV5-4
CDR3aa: ASSQTGDYEQY

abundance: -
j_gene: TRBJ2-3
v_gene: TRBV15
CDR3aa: ATSRVRTSSATQY

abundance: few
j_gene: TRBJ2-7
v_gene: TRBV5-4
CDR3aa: ASSLELGSYEQY

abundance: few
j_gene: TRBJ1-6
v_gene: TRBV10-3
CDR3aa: AIGTSENSPLH

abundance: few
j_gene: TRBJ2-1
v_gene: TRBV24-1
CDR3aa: ATSDFSAEQF

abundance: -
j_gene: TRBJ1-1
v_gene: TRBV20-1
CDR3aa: SALRQNTEAF

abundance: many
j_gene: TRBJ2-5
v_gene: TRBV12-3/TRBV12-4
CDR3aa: ASSLARTRY

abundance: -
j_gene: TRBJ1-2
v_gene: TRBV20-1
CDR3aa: SARDEGQGNGYT

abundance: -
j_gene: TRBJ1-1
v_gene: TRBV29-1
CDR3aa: SGAGGWGMNTEAF

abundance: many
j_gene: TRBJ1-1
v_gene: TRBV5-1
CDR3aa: ASSLGIVGGTEAF

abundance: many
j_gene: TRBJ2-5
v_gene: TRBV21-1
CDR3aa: ASGDREQTQY

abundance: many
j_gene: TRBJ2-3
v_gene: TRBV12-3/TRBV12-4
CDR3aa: ASSRSSTSQY

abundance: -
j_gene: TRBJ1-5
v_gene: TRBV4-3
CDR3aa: ASSEGPYSNQPQH

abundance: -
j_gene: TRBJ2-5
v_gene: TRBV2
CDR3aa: ARRAGEETQY

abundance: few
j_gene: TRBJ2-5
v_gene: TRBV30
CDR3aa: AWRGQETQY

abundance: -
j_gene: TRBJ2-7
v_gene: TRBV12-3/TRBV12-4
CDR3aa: ASSTRSYYEQY

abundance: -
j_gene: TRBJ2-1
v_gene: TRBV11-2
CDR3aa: ASSYYRLSNEQF